One and the same sample provided the 25 T cell receptor beta chains below, sequenced in a study of cytomegalovirus exposure and HLA in healthy donors listed by TCRdb under 2017. Libraries were made using the immunoSEQ multiplex PCR assay. The multiplex PCR relied on a mix of 60 forward primers for TCR Vbeta segments and 13 reverse primers for TCR Jbeta segments. Held by TCRdb, this immuneACCESS table contains in-frame sequences only and omits some clones. Under half of the omission traces to an unresolved V gene where checked; the cause of the rest is unknown. Recorded for this sample are 95,000 to 130,000 clones; about 79% of them occurred a single time. Jointly, the top ten make up 3.5% to 4.5% of the sample. Sequences were obtained from PBMCs. These receptors all come from a man aged 25 to 40 in good health and CMV-seropositive.

This chain joins TRBV4-1 and TRBJ2-2, with D possibly being TRBD1 (8 bases). V lost 4 bases, J lost 11 bases, and 26 bases lay in between. The CDR3 is 17 residues long. Germline V gene lookup returns CDR1 MGHRA and CDR2 YSYEKL. The CDR3 here is CASSLRSRTGTNVELFF. For the CDR3, the DNA is TGCGCCAGCAGCCTAAGATCAAGGACAGGGACTAATGTTGAGCTGTTTTTT.

The V gene is TRBV6-5, the J gene TRBJ1-1; TRBD1 matches at 7 bases. J lost 6 bases, V lost 8 bases, and 15 bases had no gene match. CDR3 length: 15 amino acids. CDR1 is MNHEY and CDR2 is SVGAGI in the germline V gene. This CDR3 reads CASLRAKGAFSEAFF. The CDR3 nucleotides are TGTGCCAGCCTCCGAGCCAAGGGGGCTTTTTCTGAAGCTTTCTTT.

The chain recombines TRBV7-9 with TRBJ2-7; TRBD2 agrees at 10 bases. The germline V gene has CDR1 SEHNR and CDR2 FQNEAQ (reference sequence). The trim removed 3 bases at V and 2 bases at J, leaving 7 bases unmatched. This CDR3 is built from 16 residues. CDR3 DNA sequence: TGTGCCAGCAGCTTGGGGAGCGGGAGGGTAGCCTACGAGCAGTACTTC. This codes for CASSLGSGRVAYEQYF.

Only a few counts were recorded for this clone. The J gene is TRBJ1-1, the V gene TRBV7-9, with D uncertain. V shed 1 base and J shed 4 bases, with 7 bases lying between them. The germline V gene encodes CDR1 SEHNR and CDR2 FQNEAQ (reference sequence). The CDR3 totals 13 residues. The DNA for the CDR3 is TGTGCCAGCAGCTTAGGCGCCCTCACTGAAGCTTTCTTT. It codes for CASSLGALTEAFF.

This clone was found once. The chain joins TRBV5-6 to TRBJ2-5; D might be TRBD2 (5 bases). The V and J ends lost 4 bases and 1 base respectively, with 8 bases between them. The CDR3 loop spans 13 amino acids. Germline values: CDR1 SGHDT, CDR2 YYEEEE. The DNA of the CDR3 is TGTGCCAGCAGCGAGGGCCTCCAAGAGACCCAGTACTTC. Protein sequence: CASSEGLQETQYF.

CDR3 protein: CASTIQGAGSSPLHF. DNA of the CDR3: TGTGCCAGCACCATACAGGGGGCCGGGAGTTCACCCCTCCACTTT. The rearrangement links TRBV6-5 to TRBJ1-6; 9 bases match TRBD1. V dropped 7 bases and J dropped 9; count of bases not matched to a gene: 10. The CDR3 is made up of 15 amino acids. Per the germline V gene, CDR1 is MNHEY and CDR2 is SVGAGI.

Here the CDR3 reads CASSLAGRSGELFF. In DNA, the CDR3 is TGTGCCAGCAGTTTAGCGGGAAGATCCGGGGAGCTGTTTTTT. This sequence joins TRBV28 and TRBJ2-2, with D possibly being TRBD2 (6 bases). The V end was cut by 2 bases, the J end by 6 bases, with 10 bases between. This CDR3 has 14 residues. Germline V lookup: CDR1 MDHEN, CDR2 SYDVKM.

This rearrangement joins TRBV5-4 to TRBJ1-1, with TRBD1 matching 9 bases. The CDR3 spans 14 residues. Germline V gives CDR1 SGHNT, CDR2 YYREEE (reference sequence). V lost 4 bases to trimming and J lost 5 bases; unmatched junction nucleotides: 6. CDR3 coding DNA: TGTGCCAGCAGCGCCCCGACAGGGGGGACTGAAGCTTTCTTT. It is translated as CASSAPTGGTEAFF.

V gene TRBV9 combines with J gene TRBJ1-1; TRBD1 aligns across 9 bases. CDR1 is SGDLS and CDR2 is YYNGEE in the germline V gene. The CDR3 is made up of 15 amino acids. The V segment lost 4 bases and the J segment 4 bases; nucleotides outside the gene matches: 8. The CDR3 here is CASSPTGGLATEAFF. The CDR3, as DNA: TGTGCCAGCAGCCCGACAGGGGGTCTGGCCACTGAAGCTTTCTTT.

This clone was observed a few times. The CDR3 region has the DNA TGTGCCAGCAGTTCCCGACAGGGAGCTATGGGTCAGCCCCAGCATTTT. Translation gives CASSSRQGAMGQPQHF. The rearrangement uses TRBV28 and TRBJ1-5; 7 positions match TRBD1. The germline V gene encodes CDR1 MDHEN and CDR2 SYDVKM. V was pared by 4 bases and J by 6 bases, with 12 bases of the junction left unmatched. The CDR3 extends over 16 amino acids.

V usage is TRBV4-1 and J usage is TRBJ1-1; 10 nucleotides align to TRBD1. V shed 4 bases, J shed 0 bases, and the junction held 2 bases outside the gene matches. Germline CDR1 reads MGHRA; CDR2 reads YSYEKL. The CDR3 has 15 residues. The CDR3 region is CASSRGQGVNTEAFF. CDR3 nucleotides: TGCGCCAGCAGCCGAGGACAGGGGGTGAACACTGAAGCTTTCTTT.

The chain links TRBV11-3 to TRBJ2-7; 8 positions match TRBD2. Germline V gene lookup returns CDR1 SGHNT and CDR2 YENEEA. V lost 0 bases and J lost 2; bases outside the gene matches: 6. The CDR3 spans 16 residues. Here the CDR3 DNA reads TGTGCCAGCAGCTTAGACGGACTAGCAGGGACCTACGAGCAGTACTTC. It codes for CASSLDGLAGTYEQYF.

This clone was counted once. CDR3 DNA sequence: TGTGCCAGCGAGCGGGTGAGGGGAGAGACCCAGTACTTC. It yields the protein CASERVRGETQYF. The chain has TRBV7-3 and TRBJ2-5; D perhaps matches TRBD2 (6 bases). Trimming stripped 8 bases from V and 4 bases from J, with 14 bases between. This CDR3 region has 13 residues. CDR1 and CDR2 (germline): SGHTA, FQGTGA.

The chain is built from TRBV7-9 and TRBJ1-1; 7 nucleotides match TRBD1. The V and J ends lost 1 base and 4 bases, in that order; junction bases with no gene match: 3. CDR3 length equals 14 residues. CDR1 is SEHNR and CDR2 is FQNEAQ in the germline V gene (reference sequence). This chain's CDR3 is CASSLVGTATEAFF. The CDR3 DNA reads as TGTGCCAGCAGCTTAGTGGGGACAGCCACTGAAGCTTTCTTT.

This sequence joins TRBV19 and TRBJ2-7, with D possibly matching TRBD2 (5 bases). V dropped 8 bases and J dropped 6 bases, with 17 bases sitting between them. The CDR3 sequence is 13 residues long. Per the germline V gene, CDR1 is LNHDA and CDR2 is SQIVND (reference sequence). CDR3 DNA sequence: TGTGCCAGTCGGGGTCAGCCTTGGGCCGAGCAGTACTTC. This encodes CASRGQPWAEQYF.

This clone was seen just once. V usage is TRBV29-1 and J usage is TRBJ1-1; D is unresolved. Germline CDR1 is SQVTM and CDR2 is ANQGSEA. This CDR3 has 13 residues. Trimming stripped 7 bases from V and 5 bases from J, with 17 bases between. CDR3 loop: CSASESRDTEAFF. CDR3 nucleotide sequence: TGCAGCGCGAGTGAGTCTCGGGATACTGAAGCTTTCTTT.

The chain combines TRBV4-3 with TRBJ1-2; 10 nucleotides align to TRBD1. The CDR3 is 17 amino acids. The V gene's germline CDR1 is LGHNA and CDR2 YSLEER. The V segment lost 1 base and the J segment 0 bases; nucleotides outside the gene matches: 5. The CDR3 loop is CASSQAVTGGTNYGYTF. In DNA, the CDR3 is TGCGCCAGCAGCCAAGCGGTGACAGGGGGCACTAACTATGGCTACACCTTC.

A single count supports this clone. The V and J genes are TRBV29-1 and TRBJ2-7; 7 bases are a match to TRBD2. CDR3 size: 16 residues. The ends lost 1 base at V and 3 bases at J; junction bases unmatched: 12. CDR1 is SQVTM, CDR2 ANQGSEA, per germline. CDR3 in DNA: TGCAGCGTTGAAGGGGTCATGGGGGGGATAAACTACGAGCAGTACTTC. Protein: CSVEGVMGGINYEQYF.

V gene TRBV4-1 combines with J gene TRBJ1-5; tentative D call: TRBD1 (5 bases). The CDR3 has 16 amino acids. CDR1 and CDR2 from the germline V gene are MGHRA and YSYEKL. V lost 0 bases and J lost 0, with 9 bases in between. This CDR3 reads CASSQDREFSNQPQHF. As DNA, the CDR3 is TGCGCCAGCAGCCAAGACAGGGAATTTAGCAATCAGCCCCAGCATTTT.

This clone appeared a few times. This sequence joins TRBV5-1 and TRBJ2-7, with 8 positions matching TRBD2. Germline values: CDR1 SGHRS, CDR2 YFSETQ. The V segment lost 4 bases and the J segment 1 base; nucleotides outside the gene matches: 7. This CDR3 has 15 residues. CDR3 region: CASSIVAGRSYEQYF. In DNA, the CDR3 is TGCGCCAGCAGCATTGTAGCGGGGAGATCCTACGAGCAGTACTTC.

The chain couples TRBV27 to TRBJ1-2; D call uncertain. The CDR3 covers 15 residues. V was pared by 1 base and J by 5 bases, with 14 bases between. Germline V gene lookup returns CDR1 MNHEY and CDR2 SMNVEV (reference sequence). The CDR3 sequence is CASSLLGGSQYGYTF. CDR3 bases: TGTGCCAGCAGTTTATTGGGAGGGAGTCAATATGGCTACACCTTC.

V is TRBV4-1 and J is TRBJ1-1; a weak D match, TRBD1 (5 bases). Germline values: CDR1 MGHRA, CDR2 YSYEKL. The CDR3 contains 14 residues. V was pared by 4 bases and J by 5 bases, with 14 bases between. CDR3 in amino acids: CASSPRGGVTEAFF. The CDR3 coding sequence is TGCGCCAGCAGCCCGCGGGGCGGGGTTACTGAAGCTTTCTTT.

The CDR3 here is CASRGDLNYGYTF. CDR3 DNA sequence: TGTGCCAGTCGGGGGGACTTAAACTATGGCTACACCTTC. V and J are TRBV19 and TRBJ1-2; tentatively, D is TRBD1 (5 bases). V dropped 8 bases and J dropped 2 bases, with 12 bases sitting between them. Germline V gene sequence: CDR1 LNHDA, CDR2 SQIVND (reference sequence). This CDR3 has 13 residues. The variable domain in full, with the rest retrieved from reference TRBV19 and TRBJ1-2, is DGGITQSPKYLFRKEGQNVTLSCEQNLNHDAMYWYRQDPGQGLRLIYYSQIVNDFQKGDIAEGYSVSREKKESFPLTVTSAQKNPTAFYLCASRGDLNYGYTFGSGTRLTVV.

With regard to this clone: One end of the junction fails to match germline, which may point to a read error. V usage is TRBV7-9 and J usage is TRBJ2-1, with 13 bases lining up with TRBD2. CDR3 length: 18 amino acids. Per germline, CDR1 SEHNR and CDR2 FQNEAQ (reference sequence). The CDR3 DNA sequence: TGTTCCAGCAGTTTAACTAGCGGGAGGGCTAGGTCCTACAATGAGCAGTTCTTC. Translated: CSSSLTSGRARSYNEQFF.

This clone was seen a few times. This chain links TRBV4-3 with TRBJ1-2, with a weak D call TRBD1 (6 bases). The germline V gene has CDR1 LGHNA and CDR2 YSLEER. Trimming pared 1 base from V and 0 bases from J, leaving 9 bases between. This CDR3 comprises 15 residues. The CDR3 loop is CASSQGGGSNYGYTF. The CDR3 coding sequence is TGCGCCAGCAGCCAAGGAGGGGGATCTAACTATGGCTACACCTTC.